The clone carrying this T cell receptor beta chain was counted a few times. Its antigen remains unidentified. The same CDR3 can be traced to other DNA sequences in this sample. The data were taken from a study of beta chain features in type 1 diabetes. The CDR3 runs to 12 residues. Trimming pared 4 bases from V and 6 bases from J, leaving 9 bases between. Germline V gene lookup returns CDR1 SGHRS and CDR2 YFSETQ. Findings and limits, study-wide: In all four CD4+ subsets, TCRB CDR3 length was significantly, moderately reduced in type 1 diabetes.

TCRB transcripts that were expressed got sequenced, as all of the isolated RNA had been reverse transcribed. The assay was immunoSEQ multiplex PCR, and TCRdb's table has in-frame clones only and misses some. The sample lists 600,000 to 700,000 clones; roughly 13% were seen once. This clonotype was sampled from a man between 18 and 29 years old with type 1 diabetes. Material for sequencing was naive CD4+ T cells from blood. The rearrangement joins TRBV5-1 to TRBJ2-3, with D possibly TRBD1 on 6 matching bases. The CDR3 DNA reads as TGCGCCAGCAGCCTGGGGGCGGATACGCAGTATTTT. Protein: CASSLGADTQYF. Full variable domain (remainder filled in from reference TRBV5-1 and TRBJ2-3): KAGVTQTPRYLIKTRGQQVTLSCSPISGHRSVSWYQQTPGQGLQFLFEYFSETQRNKGNFPGRFSGRQFSNSRSEMNVSTLELGDSALYLCASSLGADTQYFGPGTRLTVL.